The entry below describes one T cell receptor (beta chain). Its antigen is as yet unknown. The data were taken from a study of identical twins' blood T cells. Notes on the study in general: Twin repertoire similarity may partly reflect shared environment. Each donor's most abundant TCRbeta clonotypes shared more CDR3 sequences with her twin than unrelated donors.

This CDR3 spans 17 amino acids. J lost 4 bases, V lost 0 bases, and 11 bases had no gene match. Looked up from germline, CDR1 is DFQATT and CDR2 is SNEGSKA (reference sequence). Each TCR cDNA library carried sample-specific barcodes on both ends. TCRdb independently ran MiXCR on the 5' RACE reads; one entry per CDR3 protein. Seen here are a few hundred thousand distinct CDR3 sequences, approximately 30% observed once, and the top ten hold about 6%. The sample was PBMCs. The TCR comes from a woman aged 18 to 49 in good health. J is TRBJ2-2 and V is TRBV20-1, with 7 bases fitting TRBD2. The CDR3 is CSARDPSARGSTGELFF. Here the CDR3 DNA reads TGCAGTGCTAGAGATCCGTCTGCGCGGGGGAGCACCGGGGAGCTGTTTTTT.